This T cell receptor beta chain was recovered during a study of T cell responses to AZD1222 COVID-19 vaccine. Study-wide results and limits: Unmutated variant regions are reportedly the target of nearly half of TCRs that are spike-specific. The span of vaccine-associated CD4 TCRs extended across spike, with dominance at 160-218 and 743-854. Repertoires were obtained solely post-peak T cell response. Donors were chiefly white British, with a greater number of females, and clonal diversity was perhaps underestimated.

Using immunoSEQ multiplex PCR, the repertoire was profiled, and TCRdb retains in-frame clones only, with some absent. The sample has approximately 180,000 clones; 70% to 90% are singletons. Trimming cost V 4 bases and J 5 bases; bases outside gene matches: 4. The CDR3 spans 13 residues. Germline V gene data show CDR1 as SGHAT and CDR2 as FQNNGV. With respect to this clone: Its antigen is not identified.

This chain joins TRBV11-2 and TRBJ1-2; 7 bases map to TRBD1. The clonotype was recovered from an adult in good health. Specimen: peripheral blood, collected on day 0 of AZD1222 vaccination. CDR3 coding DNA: TGTGCCAGCAGCTCAACAGGGGTTTATGGCTACACCTTC. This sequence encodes CASSSTGVYGYTF. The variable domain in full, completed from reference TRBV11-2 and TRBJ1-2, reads EAGVAQSPRYKIIEKRQSVAFWCNPISGHATLYWYQQILGQGPKLLIQFQNNGVVDDSQLPKDRFSAERLKGVDSTLKIQPAKLEDSAVYLCASSSTGVYGYTFGSGTRLTVV.